This is a list of T cell receptor beta chains from one sample in a study of T cell repertoires in ileal Crohn's disease. The protocol was immunoSEQ multiplex PCR, while the TCRdb copy is restricted to in-frame clones and leaves out a portion. The table records about 60,000 clones, roughly nine tenths of them present only once. The material sequenced was ileal tissue. The receptors were gathered from an adult with Crohn's disease. Each CDR3 is given with its conserved first and last residue. Each record gives: J gene, clone size, V gene, D gene, CDR3 protein, CDR3 DNA. A D gene is named only where the DNA matches it firmly. Expanded clones get a size class; other rows say once, few or many, or leave the size out.

J: TRBJ2-2
size: -
V: TRBV5-6
D: -
CDR3: CASSKGGVRSSRNTGELFF
DNA: TGTGCCAGCAGCAAAGGGGGTGTCAGATCGTCGCGAAACACCGGGGAGCTGTTTTTT

J: TRBJ1-6
size: once
V: TRBV5-1
D: -
CDR3: CASSAGVLHRRSYNSPLHF
DNA: TGCGCCAGCAGCGCCGGGGTACTACATCGCCGCTCCTATAATTCACCCCTCCACTTT

J: TRBJ2-1
size: -
V: TRBV5-4
D: -
CDR3: CASSFEVNEQFF
DNA: TGTGCCAGCAGCTTCGAGGTGAATGAGCAGTTCTTC

J: TRBJ2-7
size: -
V: TRBV19
D: -
CDR3: CASSAGGNYEQYF
DNA: TGTGCCAGTAGTGCCGGAGGAAACTACGAGCAGTACTTC

J: TRBJ1-2
size: -
V: TRBV6-5
D: -
CDR3: CASSYLGPRSYGYTF
DNA: TGTGCCAGCAGTTACTTAGGTCCTAGATCATATGGCTACACCTTC

J: TRBJ1-4
size: -
V: TRBV25-1
D: -
CDR3: CASSATQGKLFF
DNA: TGTGCCAGCAGTGCAACGCAGGGAAAACTGTTTTTT

J: TRBJ1-1
size: -
V: TRBV9
D: -
CDR3: CASSLSGVNTEAFF
DNA: TGTGCCAGCAGCCTATCGGGGGTGAACACTGAAGCTTTCTTT

J: TRBJ1-1
size: once
V: TRBV5-1
D: TRBD1
CDR3: CASSTIFGQAEAFF
DNA: TGCGCCAGCAGCACCATATTTGGACAGGCTGAAGCTTTCTTT

J: TRBJ2-1
size: -
V: TRBV5-5
D: -
CDR3: CASSYRPNEQFF
DNA: TGTGCCAGCAGCTACAGACCCAATGAGCAGTTCTTC

J: TRBJ2-7
size: once
V: TRBV10-1
D: -
CDR3: CASSDRNFSYEQYF
DNA: TGCGCCAGCAGTGACAGAAATTTCTCCTACGAGCAGTACTTC

J: TRBJ1-1
size: -
V: TRBV7-2
D: -
CDR3: CASSLSRDTEAFF
DNA: TGTGCCAGCAGCTTATCCCGAGACACTGAAGCTTTCTTT

J: TRBJ2-7
size: -
V: TRBV5-1
D: TRBD1
CDR3: CASRSGTVSSYEQYF
DNA: TGCGCCAGCAGATCGGGGACAGTGTCGTCCTACGAGCAGTACTTC

J: TRBJ2-1
size: -
V: TRBV29-1
D: -
CDR3: CSVDVPISSMRQFF
DNA: TGCAGCGTTGATGTTCCGATATCATCAATGAGGCAGTTCTTC

J: TRBJ1-3
size: -
V: TRBV5-4
D: TRBD1
CDR3: CASSLGQTSGNTIYF
DNA: TGTGCCAGCAGCCTGGGACAGACCTCTGGAAACACCATATATTTT

J: TRBJ1-6
size: -
V: TRBV5-4
D: -
CDR3: CASSPGGSPLHF
DNA: TGTGCCAGCAGCCCGGGTGGTTCACCCCTCCACTTT

J: TRBJ1-2
size: once
V: TRBV6-1
D: -
CDR3: CASSESEGAGGYTF
DNA: TGTGCCAGCAGTGAATCCGAAGGGGCGGGGGGCTACACCTTC

J: TRBJ2-4
size: -
V: TRBV28
D: TRBD1
CDR3: CASSLDREGGNIQYF
DNA: TGTGCCAGCAGCCTGGACAGGGAAGGGGGAAACATTCAGTACTTC

J: TRBJ1-2
size: -
V: TRBV19
D: TRBD1
CDR3: CASSFGSLRDSSYGYTF
DNA: TGTGCCAGTAGCTTCGGTTCCCTCCGGGACAGTTCCTATGGCTACACCTTC

J: TRBJ2-3
size: -
V: TRBV28
D: -
CDR3: CASSLVPRLPAQYF
DNA: TGTGCCAGCAGTTTAGTGCCCCGACTACCGGCGCAGTATTTT

J: TRBJ1-2
size: -
V: TRBV27
D: -
CDR3: CASRKEGMSGYTF
DNA: TGTGCCAGCAGAAAGGAGGGAATGAGTGGCTACACCTTC

J: TRBJ1-4
size: -
V: TRBV6-1
D: -
CDR3: CASRMQGDEKLFF
DNA: TGTGCCAGCAGGATGCAAGGGGATGAAAAACTGTTTTTT

J: TRBJ1-1
size: -
V: TRBV19
D: -
CDR3: CASSITGVGSEAFF
DNA: TGTGCCAGTAGTATTACCGGGGTGGGGTCTGAAGCTTTCTTT

J: TRBJ2-1
size: -
V: TRBV6-6
D: -
CDR3: CASSSNTRNNEQFF
DNA: TGTGCCAGCAGTTCGAACACTAGGAACAATGAGCAGTTCTTC

J: TRBJ2-1
size: -
V: TRBV5-1
D: TRBD1
CDR3: CASSLSGGPYNEQFF
DNA: TGCGCCAGCAGCTTGTCAGGGGGCCCCTACAATGAGCAGTTCTTC

J: TRBJ2-5
size: -
V: TRBV7-3
D: TRBD2
CDR3: CASSPLSGRAQETQYF
DNA: TGTGCCAGCAGCCCACTCTCAGGGAGGGCCCAAGAGACCCAGTACTTC

J: TRBJ1-1
size: -
V: TRBV4-1
D: -
CDR3: CASSQSTGTEAFF
DNA: TGCGCCAGCAGCCAATCTACGGGGACTGAAGCTTTCTTT

J: TRBJ2-1
size: -
V: TRBV7-8
D: -
CDR3: CASSLFRGNGEQFF
DNA: TGTGCCAGCAGCTTATTCCGGGGGAATGGTGAGCAGTTCTTC

J: TRBJ1-2
size: -
V: TRBV5-1
D: TRBD1
CDR3: CASSLGGQAYGYTF
DNA: TGCGCCAGCAGCTTGGGGGGACAGGCCTATGGCTACACCTTC

J: TRBJ1-5
size: -
V: TRBV19
D: -
CDR3: CASSEIYRHSGNQPQHF
DNA: TGTGCCAGTAGCGAGATTTACCGCCATTCGGGCAATCAGCCCCAGCATTTT

J: TRBJ1-1
size: few
V: TRBV19
D: -
CDR3: CAATGGKSTRNTEAFF
DNA: TGTGCCGCTACTGGTGGGAAATCAACTAGGAACACTGAAGCTTTCTTT

J: TRBJ1-3
size: -
V: TRBV18
D: -
CDR3: CASSPSQVNGNTIYF
DNA: TGTGCCAGCTCACCAAGCCAGGTGAATGGAAACACCATATATTTT

J: TRBJ1-1
size: -
V: TRBV28
D: -
CDR3: CASSLFGGFRAFF
DNA: TGTGCCAGCAGTTTATTCGGGGGATTTCGGGCTTTCTTT

J: TRBJ1-2
size: -
V: TRBV7-3
D: -
CDR3: CASSFNVAGVARGYTF
DNA: TGTGCCAGCAGCTTCAATGTCGCGGGGGTAGCCCGGGGCTACACCTTC

J: TRBJ2-1
size: -
V: TRBV4-2
D: TRBD2
CDR3: CASSQETSGMAYEQFF
DNA: TGTGCCAGCAGCCAGGAGACTAGCGGGATGGCGTATGAGCAGTTCTTC

J: TRBJ2-2
size: -
V: TRBV15
D: -
CDR3: CATSRAGTGELFF
DNA: TGTGCCACCAGCAGAGCGGGGACCGGGGAGCTGTTTTTT

J: TRBJ1-4
size: -
V: TRBV5-6
D: -
CDR3: CASSLRSNNEKLFF
DNA: TGTGCCAGCAGCTTGCGGTCAAATAACGAAAAACTGTTTTTT

J: TRBJ2-4
size: -
V: TRBV27
D: TRBD2
CDR3: CASTGGRGRGKNIQYF
DNA: TGTGCCAGCACGGGAGGGCGGGGGAGAGGTAAAAACATTCAGTACTTC

J: TRBJ1-2
size: once
V: TRBV5-6
D: -
CDR3: CASSPRRTEVYGYTF
DNA: TGTGCCAGCAGCCCGCGTAGGACAGAAGTCTATGGCTACACCTTC

J: TRBJ2-7
size: -
V: TRBV7-8
D: -
CDR3: CASSPSLGLGYEQYF
DNA: TGTGCCAGCAGCCCCTCTTTGGGGCTAGGCTACGAGCAGTACTTC

J: TRBJ1-1
size: -
V: TRBV28
D: -
CDR3: CASPRGTEAFF
DNA: TGTGCCAGTCCTCGGGGCACTGAAGCTTTCTTT

J: TRBJ1-3
size: -
V: TRBV6-5
D: -
CDR3: CASRPDFSGNTIYF
DNA: TGTGCCAGCAGGCCGGACTTCTCTGGAAACACCATATATTTT

J: TRBJ1-2
size: -
V: TRBV2
D: TRBD1
CDR3: CASCKTGGYGYTF
DNA: TGTGCCAGCTGCAAGACAGGGGGATATGGCTACACCTTC

J: TRBJ1-2
size: once
V: TRBV30
D: -
CDR3: CAWRRTVNYGYTF
DNA: TGTGCCTGGAGAAGGACAGTGAACTATGGCTACACCTTC

J: TRBJ2-1
size: -
V: TRBV28
D: -
CDR3: CASSLASGGSDEQFF
DNA: TGTGCCAGCAGTTTAGCGTCAGGGGGGTCGGATGAGCAGTTCTTC

J: TRBJ1-3
size: -
V: TRBV11-2
D: -
CDR3: CASSRAPTITGNTIYF
DNA: TGTGCCAGCAGCCGAGCCCCGACAATCACTGGAAACACCATATATTTT

J: TRBJ1-3
size: -
V: TRBV30
D: -
CDR3: CAWSVRQVSGNTIYF
DNA: TGTGCCTGGAGCGTACGTCAGGTATCTGGAAACACCATATATTTT

J: TRBJ2-3
size: -
V: TRBV30
D: TRBD2
CDR3: CAWRVSGWTDTQYF
DNA: TGTGCCTGGAGGGTTAGCGGGTGGACAGATACGCAGTATTTT

J: TRBJ1-6
size: -
V: TRBV14
D: -
CDR3: CASSQVGARNSPLHF
DNA: TGTGCCAGCAGCCAAGTAGGGGCGCGAAATTCACCCCTCCACTTT